These 31 T cell receptor beta chains share one sample of origin, sequenced in a study of OX40 agonist ivuxolimab in advanced cancers. Using immunoSEQ multiplex PCR, the repertoire was profiled, and TCRdb retains in-frame clones only, with some absent. The profile covers 40,000 to 50,000 clones, with more than 70% appearing a single time and 1.1% taken by the ten largest. The material sequenced was CD4+ or CD8+ T cells sorted from blood, taken in a trial of the OX40 agonist ivuxolimab. The origin of the receptors is an adult with an advanced solid tumor such as melanoma, head and neck, liver or kidney cancer.

V is TRBV7-9 and J is TRBJ2-2; weak D call: TRBD1 (6 bases). The CDR3 is 14 amino acids. The V end was cut by 6 bases, the J end by 3 bases, with 11 bases between. Germline V lookup: CDR1 SEHNR, CDR2 FQNEAQ (reference sequence). The CDR3 DNA follows: TGTGCCAGCAGATCACAGGGAGACACCGGGGAGCTGTTTTTT. Amino acids: CASRSQGDTGELFF.

The sample holds a few counts of this clone. J is TRBJ2-5 and V is TRBV7-2; 9 bases are a match to TRBD1. Germline V lookup: CDR1 SGHTA, CDR2 FQGNSA. The CDR3 runs to 17 residues. Unmatched junction bases numbered 12, after V lost 5 bases and J lost 2 bases. CDR3 nucleotides: TGTGCCAGCAGCCAGGATCCGACAGGGGGACTACAAGAGACCCAGTACTTC. It codes for CASSQDPTGGLQETQYF.

J is TRBJ2-3 and V is TRBV5-1; TRBD1 matches 7 bases. Germline CDR1 SGHRS, CDR2 YFSETQ. There are 15 residues in the CDR3. J gave up 2 bases and V 4 bases, and 7 bases lay outside the gene matches. For the CDR3, the DNA is TGCGCCAGCAGCCCCACAGGGGCGAACACAGATACGCAGTATTTT. It translates to CASSPTGANTDTQYF.

The rearrangement uses TRBV11-2 and TRBJ2-2, with a weak D call TRBD2 (5 bases). Germline CDR1 is SGHAT and CDR2 is FQNNGV. Between the trimmed V and J ends, which lost 6 bases and 2 bases, there was a span of 13 bases. CDR3 length: 15 amino acids. CDR3 in amino acids: CASRLSDTNTGELFF. The CDR3 DNA follows: TGTGCCAGCAGACTTAGCGACACCAACACCGGGGAGCTGTTTTTT.

The genes are TRBV7-2 and TRBJ2-1, with 9 bases lining up with TRBD2. Germline trimming cut 2 bases from V and 9 bases from J; bases unmatched to any gene: 17. Germline CDR1 is SGHTA and CDR2 is FQGNSA. This CDR3 is built from 18 residues. The CDR3 nucleotides read TGTGCCAGCAGCTTAAGGGGGGGTAGCGGGAGCCCTTGGGGTGAGCAGTTCTTC. Its translation is CASSLRGGSGSPWGEQFF.

The chain combines TRBV7-2 with TRBJ2-3; D remains ambiguous. Germline CDR1 SGHTA, CDR2 FQGNSA. There are 13 residues in the CDR3. V lost 2 bases and J lost 6, with 9 bases in between. The CDR3: CASSLRSEDTQYF. CDR3 in DNA: TGTGCCAGCAGCTTAAGGTCCGAGGATACGCAGTATTTT. Full variable domain (rest looked up from reference TRBV7-2 and TRBJ2-3): GAGVSQSPSNKVTEKGKDVELRCDPISGHTALYWYRQSLGQGLEFLIYFQGNSAPDKSGLPSDRFSAERTGGSVSTLTIQRTQQEDSAVYLCASSLRSEDTQYFGPGTRLTVL.

The chain is built from TRBV7-3 and TRBJ2-4; the match to TRBD2 covers 9 bases. The length of the CDR3 is 17 residues. V was clipped by 5 bases and J by 0 bases; unmatched bases: 8. Germline-derived CDR1 and CDR2 are SGHTA and FQGTGA. The CDR3 DNA sequence: TGTGCCAGCAGCCCATCGACTAGCGGCCTAGCCAAAAACATTCAGTACTTC. Amino acids: CASSPSTSGLAKNIQYF. The whole variable domain, filled in from reference TRBV7-3 and TRBJ2-4, reads GAGVSQTPSNKVTEKGKYVELRCDPISGHTALYWYRQSLGQGPEFLIYFQGTGAADDSGLPNDRFFAVRPEGSVSTLKIQRTERGDSAVYLCASSPSTSGLAKNIQYFGAGTRLSVL.

The gene calls are TRBV29-1 and TRBJ1-5; a possible D gene is TRBD1 (5 bases). V was pared by 3 bases and J by 6 bases, with 15 bases between. This CDR3 spans 14 amino acids. The germline gives CDR1 SQVTM, CDR2 ANQGSEA. The DNA of the CDR3 is TGCAGCGTTGAGGGACCTAGTGCGGGTCAGCCCCAGCATTTT. Its translation: CSVEGPSAGQPQHF.

V and J are TRBV7-9 and TRBJ2-2, with D perhaps matching TRBD2 (5 bases). The germline V gene encodes CDR1 SEHNR and CDR2 FQNEAQ (reference sequence). The CDR3 has 15 amino acids. Deletions cut 4 bases from V and 7 bases from J, with 16 bases between. The CDR3: CASSYNILAGGELFF. The CDR3 DNA follows: TGTGCCAGCAGCTATAATATCCTGGCGGGCGGGGAGCTGTTTTTT.

The CDR3, as DNA: TGTGCCAGCAGCTTGCAACTAGCAGTGGGCGAGCAGTACTTC. Protein: CASSLQLAVGEQYF. This sequence joins TRBV5-4 and TRBJ2-7; D perhaps matches TRBD2 (6 bases). The CDR3 covers 14 residues. Germline-derived CDR1 and CDR2 are SGHNT and YYREEE (reference sequence). V was shortened by 1 base and J by 6 bases, with 14 bases between the two germline ends.

A single count supports this clone. V and J are TRBV7-2 and TRBJ2-5; no reliable D call. Germline V gene sequence: CDR1 SGHTA, CDR2 FQGNSA. This CDR3 is 12 amino acids long. V dropped 5 bases and J dropped 7 bases, with 11 bases sitting between them. DNA for the CDR3: TGTGCCAGCAGCCACGACACTGGGACCCAGTACTTC. Translated, it gives CASSHDTGTQYF.

The chain recombines TRBV28 with TRBJ2-3, with D possibly being TRBD1 or TRBD2 (5 bases each). Germline V gives CDR1 MDHEN, CDR2 SYDVKM. The CDR3 runs 15 residues. V lost 2 bases to trimming and J lost 4 bases, with 13 bases between them. The CDR3: CASSLKIVGADTQYF. The CDR3 nucleotides are TGTGCCAGCAGTTTAAAAATAGTGGGGGCAGATACGCAGTATTTT. Based on the CDR3 plus reference TRBV28 and TRBJ2-3, the full variable domain is DVKVTQSSRYLVKRTGEKVFLECVQDMDHENMFWYRQDPGLGLRLIYFSYDVKMKEKGDIPEGYSVSREKKERFSLILESASTNQTSMYLCASSLKIVGADTQYFGPGTRLTVL.

V and J are TRBV9 and TRBJ2-1, with D possibly being TRBD1 (5 bases). Germline V gene lookup returns CDR1 SGDLS and CDR2 YYNGEE. Trimming took 0 bases from V and 5 from J, leaving 9 bases between them. The CDR3 totals 14 residues. CDR3 sequence (DNA): TGTGCCAGCAGCGTAGCCCCCAGGGACAATGAGCAGTTCTTC. Translated, it gives CASSVAPRDNEQFF.

The chain is built from TRBV9 and TRBJ2-5; D is possibly TRBD2 (6 bases). V was trimmed by 5 bases and J by 3 bases, leaving 8 bases between them. This CDR3 region has 12 residues. Per the germline V gene, CDR1 is SGDLS and CDR2 is YYNGEE. CDR3 residues: CASSSGEETQYF. The CDR3 DNA reads as TGTGCCAGCAGTTCGGGGGAAGAGACCCAGTACTTC.

The gene calls are TRBV7-8 and TRBJ2-3; possibly TRBD2 for D (6 bases). The CDR3 has 16 residues. Looked up from germline, CDR1 is SGHVS and CDR2 is FQNEAQ. With 1 base removed from V and 5 bases from J, the gap between germline ends came to 16 bases. For the CDR3, the DNA is TGTGCCAGCAGCTTAGATCGGGAGACCTTTGGAGATACGCAGTATTTT. Translation gives CASSLDRETFGDTQYF.

The CDR3 sequence: CASSFRGGGFPPYEQYF. CDR3 coding DNA: TGTGCCAGTAGTTTCCGCGGGGGGGGGTTCCCCCCCTACGAGCAGTACTTC. The chain couples TRBV19 to TRBJ2-7; 9 nucleotides align to TRBD2. The germline gives CDR1 LNHDA, CDR2 SQIVND (reference sequence). J was trimmed by 2 bases and V by 5 bases; bases with no gene match: 13. CDR3 size: 17 residues.

This chain uses TRBV5-8 with TRBJ1-5; 11 bases are shared with TRBD1. CDR1 SGHTS and CDR2 YDEGEE come from the germline V gene. Trimming removed 5 bases from V and 6 bases from J; junction bases left unmatched: 7. The CDR3 consists of 15 residues. The CDR3 is CASSSDRGPPQPQHF. As DNA, the CDR3 is TGTGCCAGCAGTTCGGACAGGGGGCCCCCTCAGCCCCAGCATTTT.

The V and J genes are TRBV7-2 and TRBJ1-1, with D hard to call. This CDR3 spans 13 amino acids. The germline V gene encodes CDR1 SGHTA and CDR2 FQGNSA. The V gene lost 3 bases and the J gene lost 10 bases, with 15 bases spanning the gap. CDR3: CASSFGDGPGAFF. The DNA of the CDR3 is TGTGCCAGCAGCTTCGGTGATGGGCCCGGAGCTTTCTTT.

The V call is TRBV7-9, the J call TRBJ2-3; 10 bases align to TRBD1. This CDR3 comprises 16 residues. In germline, CDR1 is SEHNR, CDR2 FQNEAQ (reference sequence). With V trimmed by 5 bases and J by 2 bases, 7 bases remained unmatched. The DNA for the CDR3 is TGTGCCAGCAGCCCGCGACAGGGGGCTTTCACAGATACGCAGTATTTT. This translates into CASSPRQGAFTDTQYF.

This chain links TRBV19 with TRBJ1-1, with 8 nucleotides matching TRBD1. The CDR3 runs 13 residues. Trimming cost V 7 bases and J 4 bases; bases outside gene matches: 5. The germline V gene encodes CDR1 LNHDA and CDR2 SQIVND (reference sequence). The CDR3 here is CASTLGQATEAFF. The CDR3 nucleotides are TGTGCCAGTACCCTGGGACAGGCCACTGAAGCTTTCTTT.

The gene calls are TRBV5-1 and TRBJ1-1; D is perhaps TRBD1 (5 bases). Germline loops: CDR1 SGHRS, CDR2 YFSETQ. The CDR3 has 13 residues. Trimming pared 4 bases from V and 5 bases from J, leaving 12 bases between. CDR3 residues: CASSLRGGTEAFF. DNA of the CDR3: TGCGCCAGCAGCCTTCGGGGGGGTACTGAAGCTTTCTTT.

The chain carries TRBV29-1 and TRBJ2-5; 11 bases agree with TRBD1. Germline V CDR1 and CDR2: SQVTM, ANQGSEA. The CDR3 runs 13 residues. J was trimmed by 1 base and V by 6 bases; bases with no gene match: 1. CDR3 amino acids: CSVGQGVQETQYF. As DNA, the CDR3 is TGCAGCGTGGGACAGGGGGTCCAAGAGACCCAGTACTTC.

The chain has TRBV4-2 and TRBJ2-1, with a possible D match to TRBD2 (6 bases). Germline CDR1 is LGHNA and CDR2 is YNFKEQ. The ends were cut back, 0 bases at V and 3 bases at J, with 12 bases in the middle. The CDR3 runs 16 residues. In DNA form, the CDR3 reads TGTGCCAGCAGCCAAGAGTCGGGGAGGAGCTACAATGAGCAGTTCTTC. Protein product: CASSQESGRSYNEQFF.

The rearrangement uses TRBV5-8 and TRBJ2-7; 8 positions agree with TRBD1. The CDR3 contains 14 residues. The V segment lost 2 bases and the J segment 5 bases; nucleotides outside the gene matches: 6. Germline CDR1 is SGHTS and CDR2 is YDEGEE. The CDR3: CASSFLDRGHEQYF. CDR3 DNA sequence: TGTGCCAGCAGCTTCCTCGACAGGGGTCACGAGCAGTACTTC.

The genes are TRBV6-5 and TRBJ1-2; 7 nucleotides line up with TRBD1. The CDR3 runs 14 residues. Per germline, CDR1 MNHEY and CDR2 SVGAGI. After removal of 0 bases from V and 4 bases from J, the junction contained 2 bases not matched to a gene. The CDR3 sequence: CASSYSGGGYGYTF. CDR3 DNA sequence: TGTGCCAGCAGTTACTCAGGGGGCGGCTATGGCTACACCTTC.

The J gene is TRBJ1-6, the V gene TRBV9, with D unresolved. Trimming pared 4 bases from V and 8 bases from J, leaving 10 bases between. Germline V gives CDR1 SGDLS, CDR2 YYNGEE. The CDR3 is 13 residues long. CDR3 nucleotides: TGTGCCAGCAGCCCCAGGTTGGATTCACCCCTCCACTTT. Translated: CASSPRLDSPLHF.

V is TRBV28 and J is TRBJ1-4; 9 bases map to TRBD1. Trimming removed 5 bases from V and 4 bases from J; junction bases left unmatched: 5. Germline-derived CDR1 and CDR2 are MDHEN and SYDVKM. This CDR3 is 15 amino acids long. CDR3 residues: CASSPLGQGNEKLFF. In DNA form, the CDR3 reads TGTGCCAGCAGTCCCCTGGGACAGGGTAATGAAAAACTGTTTTTT.

The CDR3 loop is CASSLEKATDTQYF. DNA for the CDR3: TGTGCCAGCAGTTTAGAGAAGGCCACAGATACGCAGTATTTT. This chain connects TRBV27 to TRBJ2-3, with unresolved D. Trimming stripped 2 bases from V and 2 bases from J, with 8 bases between. The CDR3 is 14 residues long. CDR1 is MNHEY, CDR2 SMNVEV, per germline (reference sequence).

This clone was seen a single time. This chain uses TRBV6-6 with TRBJ2-7; TRBD2 agrees at 10 bases. The CDR3 consists of 16 residues. Trimming took 2 bases from V and 3 from J; bases not matched to a gene: 7. In germline, CDR1 is MNHNY, CDR2 SVGAGI (reference sequence). CDR3 residues: CASSYVAGGTLYEQYF. DNA of the CDR3: TGTGCCAGCAGTTACGTAGCGGGAGGAACCCTCTACGAGCAGTACTTC.

This chain joins TRBV7-9 and TRBJ2-5; TRBD1 might be the D (5 bases). This CDR3 is built from 13 residues. V was trimmed by 6 bases and J by 4 bases, leaving 12 bases between them. Germline V CDR1 and CDR2: SEHNR, FQNEAQ (reference sequence). This chain's CDR3 is CASRPTGSETQYF. The CDR3 coding sequence is TGTGCCAGCAGGCCCACAGGCTCAGAGACCCAGTACTTC.

The chain combines TRBV11-2 with TRBJ2-7; 8 bases match TRBD2. CDR1 and CDR2 (germline): SGHAT, FQNNGV. Trimming at V came to 5 bases and at J to 5 bases, leaving 8 bases not matched to a gene. The CDR3 extends over 14 amino acids. CDR3 DNA: TGTGCCAGCAGCCCCAGCGGGAGTGCTAACGAGCAGTACTTC. This sequence encodes CASSPSGSANEQYF.